The rows below give T cell receptor beta chains drawn from one sample of a study of cytomegalovirus exposure and HLA in healthy donors. Some clones are missing from TCRdb's copy, which holds only in-frame ones; the method was immunoSEQ multiplex PCR. The profile shows tens of thousands of clones, about 78% of them singletons. Sequencing was carried out using PBMCs. These receptors were obtained from a man aged 40-49 years in good health and CMV-seronegative. Each CDR3 is given with its conserved first and last residue. The D gene is left open where the match is weak. Not all rows give a size; the values are once, few, many and, for expanded clones, a class.

J gene | V gene | clone size | D gene | CDR3 protein | CDR3 DNA
TRBJ1-2 | TRBV5-1 | NA | NA | CASSPQSGVKGYTF | TGCGCCAGCAGCCCACAAAGCGGGGTGAAGGGCTACACCTTC
TRBJ2-7 | TRBV7-9 | NA | NA | CASSLPETYEQYF | TGTGCCAGCAGCCTACCTGAGACCTACGAGCAGTACTTC
TRBJ1-2 | TRBV28 | NA | NA | CASSLQPRVSGYTF | TGTGCCAGCAGTTTACAGCCCAGGGTTAGCGGCTACACCTTC
TRBJ2-7 | TRBV5-5 | NA | TRBD1 | CASSIPGQGYEQYF | TGTGCCAGCAGCATTCCCGGACAGGGGTACGAGCAGTACTTC
TRBJ2-3 | TRBV6-5 | once | NA | CASSLTSGQGDTQYF | TGTGCCAGCAGCCTGACATCAGGGCAGGGAGATACGCAGTATTTT
TRBJ2-1 | TRBV7-9 | NA | NA | CASSLSRAAYNEQFF | TGTGCCAGCAGCTTATCCCGAGCGGCCTACAATGAGCAGTTCTTC
TRBJ2-7 | TRBV7-3 | once | TRBD2 | CASSLIEPDGTRLYEQYF | TGTGCCAGCAGCTTAATAGAGCCTGATGGGACTAGGCTCTACGAGCAGTACTTC
TRBJ1-1 | TRBV7-2 | NA | NA | CASSPPGQMNTEAFF | TGTGCCAGCAGCCCCCCCGGACAGATGAACACTGAAGCTTTCTTT
TRBJ2-7 | TRBV28 | NA | NA | CASSLLAVKHEQYF | TGTGCCAGCAGTTTATTAGCGGTGAAACACGAGCAGTACTTC
TRBJ2-7 | TRBV5-1 | NA | NA | CATSPSSPYEQYF | TGCGCCACTTCGCCTTCTAGCCCCTACGAGCAGTACTTC
TRBJ2-7 | TRBV4-1 | NA | NA | CASSPHPDVGDEQYF | TGCGCCAGCAGCCCCCACCCGGACGTGGGAGACGAGCAGTACTTC
TRBJ2-6 | TRBV7-9 | NA | NA | CASSLGTGANVLTF | TGTGCCAGCAGCTTAGGTACTGGGGCCAACGTCCTGACTTTC
TRBJ1-2 | TRBV19 | NA | NA | CASSPSMYRAGYGYTF | TGTGCCAGTAGTCCCTCGATGTACAGGGCCGGGTATGGCTACACCTTC
TRBJ1-1 | TRBV28 | NA | NA | CASSQGLLNTEAFF | TGTGCCAGCAGTCAGGGACTGCTGAACACTGAAGCTTTCTTT
TRBJ2-2 | TRBV5-1 | NA | TRBD2 | CASSLASGKNTGELFF | TGCGCCAGCAGCTTGGCTAGCGGAAAGAACACCGGGGAGCTGTTTTTT
TRBJ2-5 | TRBV10-1 | NA | NA | CASSRLGQETQYF | TGCGCCAGCAGTCGTCTAGGCCAAGAGACCCAGTACTTC
TRBJ1-1 | TRBV19 | NA | NA | CASSARERNTEAFF | TGTGCCAGTAGTGCCAGGGAACGGAACACTGAAGCTTTCTTT
TRBJ2-1 | TRBV28 | NA | TRBD1 | CASTTRQGFMGGQFF | TGTGCCAGCACTACCCGACAGGGATTTATGGGTGGGCAGTTCTTC
TRBJ1-3 | TRBV6-6 | few | NA | CASSHLDSGEDTIYF | TGTGCCAGCAGTCACCTCGACTCCGGGGAGGACACCATATATTTT
TRBJ1-1 | TRBV19 | NA | NA | CASLRRGNTEAFF | TGTGCCAGCCTGAGACGGGGGAACACTGAAGCTTTCTTT
TRBJ2-7 | TRBV6-6 | once | NA | CASSYGQVGQYF | TGTGCCAGCAGTTATGGGCAGGTTGGGCAGTACTTC
TRBJ2-1 | TRBV6-1 | NA | TRBD2 | CASSAGLAGENEQFF | TGTGCCAGCAGTGCGGGACTAGCGGGGGAAAATGAGCAGTTCTTC
TRBJ2-1 | TRBV14 | once | TRBD2 | CASSLSGLVVEQFF | TGTGCCAGCAGCCTCTCCGGACTAGTCGTTGAGCAGTTCTTC
TRBJ2-6 | TRBV6-6 | few | NA | CASRVQGSGANVLTF | TGTGCCAGCAGGGTTCAGGGATCTGGGGCCAACGTCCTGACTTTC
TRBJ1-5 | TRBV6-1 | NA | NA | CASRPGQALHQPQHF | TGTGCCAGCAGACCGGGACAAGCACTTCATCAGCCCCAGCATTTT
TRBJ1-6 | TRBV28 | NA | NA | CASRQGLEPLHF | TGTGCCAGCAGGCAGGGACTTGAACCCCTCCACTTT
TRBJ1-5 | TRBV18 | NA | NA | CASSSDRGQPQHF | TGTGCCAGCTCATCGGACAGAGGTCAGCCCCAGCATTTT
TRBJ2-1 | TRBV2 | NA | TRBD2 | CASKSVAGDGEQFF | TGTGCCAGCAAGTCAGTAGCGGGAGATGGTGAGCAGTTCTTC
TRBJ1-5 | TRBV28 | NA | TRBD1 | CASTQGGAGQPQHF | TGTGCCAGCACACAGGGGGGGGCGGGTCAGCCCCAGCATTTT
TRBJ2-3 | TRBV7-2 | NA | TRBD2 | CASSSRLAADTQYF | TGTGCCAGCAGCTCCCGACTAGCGGCAGATACGCAGTATTTT
TRBJ2-5 | TRBV7-8 | few | NA | CASSPIGPTARGTQYF | TGTGCCAGCAGCCCTATTGGACCGACGGCCCGGGGGACCCAGTACTTC
TRBJ2-1 | TRBV7-3 | NA | TRBD2 | CASSLEGTSGQQFF | TGTGCCAGCAGCTTAGAGGGGACTAGCGGCCAGCAGTTCTTC
TRBJ2-1 | TRBV13 | NA | TRBD2 | CASSLEMAGAGYNEQFF | TGTGCCAGCAGCTTAGAGATGGCGGGAGCCGGTTACAATGAGCAGTTCTTC
TRBJ1-6 | TRBV28 | NA | TRBD1 | CASRVGTGNSPLHF | TGTGCCAGCAGAGTGGGGACAGGGAATTCACCCCTCCACTTT
TRBJ2-2 | TRBV5-1 | NA | NA | CASSLTGSLTIGELFF | TGCGCCAGCAGCTTGACAGGGAGCCTAACCATCGGGGAGCTGTTTTTT
TRBJ2-7 | TRBV11-2 | NA | NA | CASSLEAGQGEQYF | TGTGCCAGCAGCTTAGAGGCAGGGCAGGGAGAGCAGTACTTC
TRBJ1-6 | TRBV5-7 | NA | NA | CASSINRDPNSSYNSPLHF | TGTGCCAGCAGCATAAACAGGGACCCTAATTCCTCCTATAATTCACCCCTCCACTTT
TRBJ2-3 | TRBV2 | few | TRBD2 | CASSELAGGADTQYF | TGTGCCAGCAGTGAACTAGCGGGAGGTGCAGATACGCAGTATTTT
TRBJ1-2 | TRBV2 | NA | NA | CASSKVLQGGYTF | TGTGCCAGCAGTAAAGTTCTCCAGGGAGGCTACACCTTC
TRBJ2-7 | TRBV4-1 | NA | NA | CASSSREGSGEQYF | TGCGCCAGCAGCTCAAGAGAGGGGAGCGGGGAGCAGTACTTC
TRBJ2-5 | TRBV2 | NA | NA | CASSESSMGQRSRTKETQYF | TGTGCCAGCAGTGAAAGTTCTATGGGGCAGCGCAGCCGGACGAAAGAGACCCAGTACTTC
TRBJ2-2 | TRBV7-2 | NA | TRBD2 | CASSRRAGANTGELFF | TGTGCCAGCAGCCGTAGGGCGGGAGCAAACACCGGGGAGCTGTTTTTT
TRBJ2-2 | TRBV5-1 | NA | NA | CASSLVVTGELFF | TGCGCCAGCAGCTTGGTCGTTACCGGGGAGCTGTTTTTT
TRBJ1-5 | TRBV30 | NA | NA | CAWSFAGGQPQHF | TGTGCCTGGTCTTTTGCGGGCGGTCAGCCCCAGCATTTT
TRBJ1-1 | TRBV6-6 | NA | NA | CASSSDSQGGTEAFF | TGTGCCAGCAGTTCCGATTCCCAGGGAGGGACTGAAGCTTTCTTT
TRBJ2-7 | TRBV7-9 | NA | TRBD2 | CASSQGLAGGYEQYF | TGTGCCAGCAGCCAGGGACTAGCGGGAGGCTACGAGCAGTACTTC
TRBJ1-3 | TRBV5-1 | NA | TRBD1 | CASSKSGGAGGNTIYF | TGCGCCAGCAGCAAATCAGGGGGCGCGGGGGGAAACACCATATATTTT
TRBJ2-6 | TRBV12-5 | NA | TRBD2 | CASGLVSRLAVITRSGANVLTF | TGTGCTAGTGGTTTGGTATCCCGACTAGCGGTTATCACTCGCTCTGGGGCCAACGTCCTGACTTTC
TRBJ1-1 | TRBV5-1 | NA | NA | CASSFGGRFTEAFF | TGCGCCAGCAGCTTCGGGGGGCGGTTCACTGAAGCTTTCTTT
TRBJ1-1 | TRBV29-1 | NA | TRBD1 | CSVSRDRGAEAFF | TGCAGCGTCAGCCGGGACAGGGGGGCTGAAGCTTTCTTT
TRBJ2-5 | TRBV30 | NA | TRBD2 | CAWSRLAGGETQYF | TGTGCCTGGAGCCGGCTAGCGGGAGGAGAGACCCAGTACTTC
TRBJ1-6 | TRBV6-1 | NA | NA | CASSEALRGGNSPLHF | TGTGCCAGCAGTGAAGCGCTCCGGGGAGGGAATTCACCCCTCCACTTT
TRBJ2-1 | TRBV7-8 | few | NA | CASSLAPGEPYNEQFF | TGTGCCAGCAGCTTAGCTCCAGGGGAGCCATACAATGAGCAGTTCTTC
TRBJ1-3 | TRBV6-5 | NA | NA | CASSYSTGYSGNTIYF | TGTGCCAGCAGTTACTCGACAGGATACTCTGGAAACACCATATATTTT
TRBJ1-2 | TRBV28 | NA | NA | CASSTLRGKGYGYTF | TGTGCCAGCAGTACGCTTCGGGGAAAGGGCTATGGCTACACCTTC
TRBJ2-7 | TRBV4-1 | NA | NA | CASSQPGVSYEQYF | TGCGCCAGCAGCCAGCCCGGGGTCTCCTACGAGCAGTACTTC
TRBJ2-5 | TRBV6-1 | NA | NA | CASTSVPQETQYF | TGTGCCAGCACTAGCGTACCACAAGAGACCCAGTACTTC
TRBJ2-7 | TRBV5-1 | few | TRBD1 | CASSLGDRGEQYF | TGCGCCAGCAGCTTGGGGGACAGGGGCGAGCAGTACTTC
TRBJ1-1 | TRBV27 | few | TRBD1 | CASSRTGTSMNTEAFF | TGTGCCAGCTCCAGGACAGGAACTTCTATGAACACTGAAGCTTTCTTT